This paragraph reports one T cell receptor beta chain. Its matching antigen is unknown. The sample providers were healthy Caucasian people from Russia, aged roughly 6 to 95. The data derive from a study of blood T cells in healthy people across ages. Regarding the study as a whole: It was the long-lived donors that had more naive CD4+ cells and higher diversity than aged donors.

V lost 0 bases, J lost 0 bases, and 8 bases stayed unmatched. The CDR3 loop spans 18 amino acids. Germline V CDR1 and CDR2: LGHNA, YNFKEQ. Together with a sample-barcoded 5' primer, a J-beta primer mix was included in a second PCR lasting roughly 6 to 12 cycles. Template switching added a 12-random-nucleotide identifier to every cDNA molecule. Sequencing recovered at least 2.5 million CDR3-containing paired-end reads from each sample. TCRdb itself ran the 5' RACE reads through MiXCR, one entry per CDR3 protein. The table lists over 1,300,000 distinct CDR3 sequences, 59% of them singletons, with under 8.5% in the top ten.

V usage is TRBV4-2 and J usage is TRBJ2-7, with 10 bases identical to TRBD2. The TCR sequence derives from a man aged 18 to 35 in good health. Sequencing input: blood. The CDR3 region has the DNA TGTGCCAGCAGCCAAGATCAGGTTAGCGGGGGGCTCTCCTACGAGCAGTACTTC. Amino acids: CASSQDQVSGGLSYEQYF.